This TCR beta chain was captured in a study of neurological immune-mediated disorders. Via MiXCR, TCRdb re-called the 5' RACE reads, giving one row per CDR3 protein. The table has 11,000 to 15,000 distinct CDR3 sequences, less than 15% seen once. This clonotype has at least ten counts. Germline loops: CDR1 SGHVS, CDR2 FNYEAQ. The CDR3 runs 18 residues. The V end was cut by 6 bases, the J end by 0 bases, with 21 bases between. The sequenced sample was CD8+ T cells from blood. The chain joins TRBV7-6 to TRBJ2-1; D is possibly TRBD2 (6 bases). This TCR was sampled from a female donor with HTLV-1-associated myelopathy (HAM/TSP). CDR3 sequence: CASRRRGGDPSSYNEQFF. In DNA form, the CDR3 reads TGTGCCAGCAGGCGGAGGGGCGGGGACCCTAGCTCCTACAATGAGCAGTTCTTC.